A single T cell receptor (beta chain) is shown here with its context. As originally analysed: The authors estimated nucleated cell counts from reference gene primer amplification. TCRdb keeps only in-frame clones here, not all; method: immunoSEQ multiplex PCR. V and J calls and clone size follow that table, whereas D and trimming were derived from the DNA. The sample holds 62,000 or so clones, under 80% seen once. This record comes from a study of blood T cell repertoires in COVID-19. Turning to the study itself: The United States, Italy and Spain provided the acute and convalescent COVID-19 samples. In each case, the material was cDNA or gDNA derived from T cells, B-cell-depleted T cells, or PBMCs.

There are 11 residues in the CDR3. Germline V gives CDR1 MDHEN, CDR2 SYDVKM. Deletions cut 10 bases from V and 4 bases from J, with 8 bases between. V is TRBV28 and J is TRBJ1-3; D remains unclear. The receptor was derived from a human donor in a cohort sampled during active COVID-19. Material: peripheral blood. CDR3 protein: CAIGEGNTIYF. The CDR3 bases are TGTGCCATCGGGGAGGGAAACACCATATATTTT.